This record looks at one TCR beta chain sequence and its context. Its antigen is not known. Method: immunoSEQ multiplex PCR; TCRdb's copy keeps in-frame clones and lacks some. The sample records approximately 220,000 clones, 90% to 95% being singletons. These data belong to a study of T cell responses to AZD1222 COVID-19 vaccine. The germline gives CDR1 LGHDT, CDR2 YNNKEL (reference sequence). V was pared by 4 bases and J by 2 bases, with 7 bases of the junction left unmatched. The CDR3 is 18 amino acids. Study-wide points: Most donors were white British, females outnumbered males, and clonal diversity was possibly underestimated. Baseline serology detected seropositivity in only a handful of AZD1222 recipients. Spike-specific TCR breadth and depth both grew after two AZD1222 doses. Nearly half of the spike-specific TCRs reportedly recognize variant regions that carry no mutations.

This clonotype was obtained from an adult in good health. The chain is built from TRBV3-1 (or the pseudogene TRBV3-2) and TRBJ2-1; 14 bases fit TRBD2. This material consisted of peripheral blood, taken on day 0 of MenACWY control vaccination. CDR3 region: CASSRRTSGGSAYNEQFF. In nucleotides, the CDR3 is TGTGCCAGCAGCCGACGGACTAGCGGGGGGTCGGCCTACAATGAGCAGTTCTTC.